The 28 T cell receptor beta chains given below trace back to one sample, sequenced in a study of PD-L1 blockade in urothelial cancer. TCRdb's copy holds only in-frame clones and misses some; the assay was immunoSEQ multiplex PCR. The table has approximately 32,000 clones, roughly 88% seen once. The sequencing here drew on PBMCs, taken around atezolizumab (anti-PD-L1) treatment. The receptors shown here come from a man in his 60s with urothelial cancer.

V is TRBV5-1 and J is TRBJ1-2; the match to TRBD1 covers 9 bases. V lost 4 bases to trimming and J lost 7 bases; unmatched junction nucleotides: 8. This CDR3 is 14 amino acids long. Per the germline V gene, CDR1 is SGHRS and CDR2 is YFSETQ. The CDR3 sequence is CASSPPRTGVGYTF. In nucleotides, the CDR3 is TGCGCCAGCAGCCCACCTAGGACAGGGGTTGGCTACACCTTC.

The chain employs TRBV7-6 and TRBJ1-5, with 10 bases identical to TRBD1. There are 14 residues in the CDR3. V was clipped by 4 bases and J by 7 bases; unmatched bases: 4. Germline values: CDR1 SGHVS, CDR2 FNYEAQ. The DNA for the CDR3 is TGTGCCAGCAGCTCCCGGACAGGGGGGCAGCCCCAGCATTTT. Its protein is CASSSRTGGQPQHF. The variable domain in full, completed from reference TRBV7-6 and TRBJ1-5, reads GAGVSQSPRYKVTKRGQDVALRCDPISGHVSLYWYRQALGQGPEFLTYFNYEAQQDKSGLPNDRFSAERPEGSISTLTIQRTEQRDSAMYRCASSSRTGGQPQHFGDGTRLSIL.

This chain joins TRBV5-8 and TRBJ2-1; weak D call: TRBD1 (6 bases). The CDR3 contains 17 residues. V lost 0 bases and J lost 0, with 13 bases in between. Germline V lookup: CDR1 SGHTS, CDR2 YDEGEE. CDR3 sequence: CASSLERADSSYNEQFF. The CDR3 bases are TGTGCCAGCAGCTTGGAGCGAGCGGACAGCTCCTACAATGAGCAGTTCTTC. Complete variable domain (other parts from reference TRBV5-8 and TRBJ2-1): EAGVTQSPTHLIKTRGQQATLRCSPISGHTSVYWYQQALGLGLQFLLWYDEGEERNRGNFPPRFSGRQFPNYSSELNVNALELEDSALYLCASSLERADSSYNEQFFGPGTRLTVL.

V is TRBV6-5 and J is TRBJ2-1, with 7 bases matching TRBD2. Germline CDR1 MNHEY, CDR2 SVGAGI. The CDR3 has 15 amino acids. Trimming took 10 bases from V and 0 from J; bases not matched to a gene: 9. This chain's CDR3 is CATMGGSFSYNEQFF. Here the CDR3 DNA reads TGTGCCACTATGGGCGGGAGTTTCTCCTACAATGAGCAGTTCTTC.

Comments on this clone: An end of the junction differs from the germline gene, which may be a read error. The CDR3 region has the DNA TGTGCTAGCAGCTTAGCTGGGGGGGGCCAAGAGACCCAGTACTTC. Its translation: CASSLAGGGQETQYF. The J gene is TRBJ2-5, the V gene TRBV7-7, with 7 bases fitting TRBD2. Germline CDR1 SSHAT, CDR2 FNYEAQ (reference sequence). The CDR3 contains 15 residues.

The chain links TRBV6-5 to TRBJ2-5; 7 bases fit TRBD2. The CDR3 runs to 14 residues. Germline V gives CDR1 MNHEY, CDR2 SVGAGI. The ends lost 4 bases at V and 2 bases at J; junction bases unmatched: 4. CDR3 protein: CASSFTSAQETQYF. DNA for the CDR3: TGTGCCAGCAGTTTTACTAGCGCACAAGAGACCCAGTACTTC.

The rearrangement joins TRBV6-1 to TRBJ1-2, with 8 bases lining up with TRBD1. V shed 5 bases, J shed 4 bases, and the junction held 6 bases outside the gene matches. Looked up from germline, CDR1 is MNHNS and CDR2 is SASEGT. The CDR3 has 14 residues. CDR3 nucleotides: TGTGCCAGCAGTTTGACAGGGGAGGGCTATGGCTACACCTTC. This codes for CASSLTGEGYGYTF.

The rearrangement links TRBV30 to TRBJ1-3; D not resolved. Between the trimmed V and J ends, which lost 4 bases and 2 bases, there was a span of 9 bases. This CDR3 contains 13 residues. The germline V gene has CDR1 GTSNPN and CDR2 SVGIG (reference sequence). The CDR3 sequence: CAWKAAAGNTIYF. The CDR3 DNA reads TGTGCCTGGAAAGCGGCCGCTGGAAACACCATATATTTT.

The V call is TRBV14, the J call TRBJ2-7; the D gene is possibly TRBD1 (5 bases). Trimming took off 0 bases at V and 3 bases at J, with 9 bases between the two ends. This CDR3 region has 14 residues. Germline CDR1 is SGHDN and CDR2 is FVKESK. CDR3 nucleotides: TGTGCCAGCAGCCAAGAGAGCAGGGTCTACGAGCAGTACTTC. Translation gives CASSQESRVYEQYF.

This rearrangement joins TRBV5-1 to TRBJ2-3; TRBD1 agrees at 9 bases. Germline-derived CDR1 and CDR2 are SGHRS and YFSETQ. The CDR3 length is 14 residues. V trimming: 4 bases; J trimming: 3 bases; junction bases outside the gene matches: 3. CDR3 sequence (DNA): TGCGCCAGCAGCCGGGACAGGGTTACAGATACGCAGTATTTT. Its translation: CASSRDRVTDTQYF.

This chain uses TRBV28 with TRBJ2-1; 9 bases are a match to TRBD1. The germline V gene has CDR1 MDHEN and CDR2 SYDVKM. J gave up 6 bases and V 4 bases, and 10 bases lay outside the gene matches. The CDR3 totals 16 residues. The CDR3 DNA sequence: TGTGCCAGCAGTTCCCTCCGGGACAGGGATTTCAATGAGCAGTTCTTC. It codes for CASSSLRDRDFNEQFF.

This clone is a singleton in its sample. The V and J genes are TRBV2 and TRBJ2-1; the D is unclear. Per the germline V gene, CDR1 is SNHLY and CDR2 is FYNNEI. With 5 bases removed from V and 7 bases from J, the gap between germline ends came to 6 bases. This CDR3 has 11 amino acids. CDR3 residues: CASSLTNEQFF. DNA of the CDR3: TGTGCCAGCAGTCTGACTAATGAGCAGTTCTTC. Supplemented by reference TRBV2 and TRBJ2-1, the full variable domain reads EPEVTQTPSHQVTQMGQEVILRCVPISNHLYFYWYRQILGQKVEFLVSFYNNEISEKSEIFDDQFSVERPDGSNFTLKIRSTKLEDSAMYFCASSLTNEQFFGPGTRLTVL.

This chain uses TRBV27 with TRBJ1-2; D ambiguous. Trimming pared 7 bases from V and 2 bases from J, leaving 11 bases between. The length of the CDR3 is 13 residues. Germline values: CDR1 MNHEY, CDR2 SMNVEV (reference sequence). CDR3 residues: CASMSSGNYGYTF. The CDR3 DNA reads TGTGCCAGCATGTCCAGCGGAAACTATGGCTACACCTTC.

The chain combines TRBV11-3 with TRBJ2-7, with a possible D match to TRBD1 (6 bases). CDR1 is SGHNT, CDR2 YENEEA, per germline. Trimming stripped 5 bases from V and 6 bases from J, with 11 bases between. This CDR3 has 12 amino acids. CDR3 loop: CASSLQDSEQYF. The CDR3 DNA is TGTGCCAGCAGCCTCCAGGACAGCGAGCAGTACTTC.

The CDR3 DNA is TGTGCCAGCAGCCAACAGGCAGATACGCAGTATTTT. Protein product: CASSQQADTQYF. This sequence joins TRBV7-9 and TRBJ2-3, with D tentatively TRBD1 (5 bases). Trimming took 5 bases from V and 4 from J, leaving 7 bases between them. There are 12 residues in the CDR3. Germline V CDR1 and CDR2: SEHNR, FQNEAQ (reference sequence).

The V gene is TRBV5-4, the J gene TRBJ2-7; D call uncertain. This CDR3 is 14 amino acids long. V lost 4 bases and J lost 3, with 14 bases in between. Germline CDR1 SGHNT, CDR2 YYREEE (reference sequence). The CDR3 DNA is TGTGCCAGCAGCCTTCAAGCGTCGGACTACGAGCAGTACTTC. Encoded protein: CASSLQASDYEQYF.

The V and J genes are TRBV4-3 and TRBJ1-1; TRBD1 agrees at 8 bases. V trimming: 1 base; J trimming: 4 bases; junction bases outside the gene matches: 5. The CDR3 extends over 15 amino acids. Looked up from germline, CDR1 is LGHNA and CDR2 is YSLEER. The CDR3 loop reads CASSQGTGLGTEAFF. The CDR3 DNA reads TGCGCCAGCAGCCAAGGGACAGGGCTTGGCACTGAAGCTTTCTTT.

CDR3 amino acids: CASSVSGETYHEQYF. The CDR3 coding sequence is TGTGCCAGCAGCGTGAGCGGGGAGACGTACCACGAGCAGTACTTC. The rearrangement links TRBV9 to TRBJ2-7; 7 bases line up with TRBD2. Germline values: CDR1 SGDLS, CDR2 YYNGEE. The CDR3 sequence is 15 residues long. The trim removed 2 bases at V and 5 bases at J, leaving 10 bases unmatched.

This chain links TRBV19 with TRBJ2-4; D may be TRBD1 (6 bases). The CDR3 runs 15 residues. V lost 4 bases and J 10 bases, leaving 20 bases between the germline ends. CDR1 and CDR2 (germline): LNHDA, SQIVND (reference sequence). The CDR3 region has the DNA TGTGCCAGTAGTACCAGGGGACCAGAATCTCTTATTCAGTACTTC. This encodes CASSTRGPESLIQYF.

This sequence joins TRBV18 and TRBJ2-4; 7 bases line up with TRBD1. CDR1 and CDR2 (germline): KGHSH, LQKENI. J gave up 1 base and V 6 bases, and 12 bases lay outside the gene matches. The CDR3 spans 17 residues. The CDR3 loop is CASSPGQLLSAKNIQYF. CDR3 sequence (DNA): TGTGCCAGCTCCCCGGGACAGCTACTCTCGGCCAAAAACATTCAGTACTTC.

This sequence joins TRBV6-5 and TRBJ2-7; the match to TRBD1 covers 8 bases. The J segment lost 2 bases and the V segment lost 6 bases, leaving 6 bases of the junction unmatched. Germline assignment: CDR1 MNHEY and CDR2 SVGAGI. The length of the CDR3 is 14 residues. CDR3 sequence (DNA): TGTGCCAGCAGAGTAGACAGGGGACCCTACGAGCAGTACTTC. Amino acids: CASRVDRGPYEQYF.

This chain connects TRBV7-8 to TRBJ2-4, with a weak D call TRBD2 (6 bases). The CDR3 totals 16 residues. The germline V gene encodes CDR1 SGHVS and CDR2 FQNEAQ. With 5 bases removed from V and 3 bases from J, the gap between germline ends came to 17 bases. The CDR3 here is CASSITPGAGKNIQYF. In DNA, the CDR3 is TGTGCCAGCAGCATAACGCCGGGAGCGGGCAAAAACATTCAGTACTTC.

This sequence joins TRBV5-1 and TRBJ2-2; 10 nucleotides match TRBD1. The CDR3 length is 16 residues. J gave up 4 bases and V 1 base, and 4 bases lay outside the gene matches. The V gene's germline CDR1 is SGHRS and CDR2 YFSETQ. The CDR3 spells CASSLLGQGPTGELFF. CDR3 coding DNA: TGCGCCAGCAGCTTGTTGGGACAGGGGCCCACCGGGGAGCTGTTTTTT.

V and J are TRBV7-6 and TRBJ1-5, with 9 bases matching TRBD1. The CDR3 loop spans 18 amino acids. J lost 2 bases, V lost 5 bases, and 13 bases had no gene match. Germline V lookup: CDR1 SGHVS, CDR2 FNYEAQ. The CDR3 nucleotides read TGTGCCAGCAGCCCTCTCTCCGGGACAGGGAAAGGCAATCAGCCCCAGCATTTT. Translating it yields CASSPLSGTGKGNQPQHF.

The chain couples TRBV6-5 to TRBJ2-7, with TRBD1 identical over 7 bases. The CDR3 covers 15 residues. Germline CDR1 is MNHEY and CDR2 is SVGAGI. After removal of 2 bases from V and 1 base from J, the junction contained 5 bases not matched to a gene. CDR3 nucleotides: TGTGCCAGCAGTTACGACAGGGTCCAATCCTACGAGCAGTACTTC. This codes for CASSYDRVQSYEQYF.

The rearrangement joins TRBV5-1 to TRBJ1-1, with a possible D match to TRBD1 (5 bases). The V gene lost 2 bases and the J gene lost 5 bases, with 25 bases spanning the gap. The CDR3 runs 18 residues. Germline-derived CDR1 and CDR2 are SGHRS and YFSETQ. CDR3 sequence reads: CASSLAPFSDSGGTEAFF. In nucleotides, the CDR3 is TGCGCCAGCAGCTTAGCCCCATTTTCCGACAGTGGAGGGACTGAAGCTTTCTTT.

The chain combines TRBV9 with TRBJ2-1, with TRBD2 matching 10 bases. This CDR3 spans 17 amino acids. J gave up 2 bases and V 1 base, and 6 bases lay outside the gene matches. Per germline, CDR1 SGDLS and CDR2 YYNGEE. The CDR3 sequence is CASSVLGSGGAYNEQFF. CDR3 coding DNA: TGTGCCAGCAGCGTATTGGGGAGCGGGGGGGCCTACAATGAGCAGTTCTTC. Variable domain in full (rest from reference TRBV9 and TRBJ2-1): DSGVTQTPKHLITATGQRVTLRCSPRSGDLSVYWYQQSLDQGLQFLIQYYNGEERAKGNILERFSAQQFPDLHSELNLSSLELGDSALYFCASSVLGSGGAYNEQFFGPGTRLTVL.

This chain uses TRBV6-5 with TRBJ1-2; D possibly corresponds to TRBD1 (6 bases). Germline V gene sequence: CDR1 MNHEY, CDR2 SVGAGI. V was shortened by 2 bases and J by 2 bases, with 15 bases between the two germline ends. The length of the CDR3 is 16 residues. The CDR3 region has the DNA TGTGCCAGCAGTTACCGATCCGGGACAAACAACTATGGCTACACCTTC. This codes for CASSYRSGTNNYGYTF.